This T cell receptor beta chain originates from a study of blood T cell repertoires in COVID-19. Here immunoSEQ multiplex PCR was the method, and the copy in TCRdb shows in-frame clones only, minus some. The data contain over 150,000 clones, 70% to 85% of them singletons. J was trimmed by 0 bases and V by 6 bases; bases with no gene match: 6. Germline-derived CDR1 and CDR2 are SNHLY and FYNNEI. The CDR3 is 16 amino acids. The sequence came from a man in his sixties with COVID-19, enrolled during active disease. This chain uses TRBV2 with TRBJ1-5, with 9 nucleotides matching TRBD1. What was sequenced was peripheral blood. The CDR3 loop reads CASREGQGYSNQPQHF. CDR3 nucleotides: TGTGCCAGCAGGGAGGGACAGGGTTATAGCAATCAGCCCCAGCATTTT.